This T cell receptor beta chain comes out of a study of cytomegalovirus exposure and HLA in healthy donors. This CDR3 contains 16 residues. The V end lost 6 bases, the J end lost 0 bases, and 16 bases lay between the germline ends. Germline lookup yields CDR1 SGHTS and CDR2 YDEGEE. Points from the study as a whole: As a later analysis showed, a missense DCLRE1C variant was linked to trimming of TCR beta V- and J-genes. Other equally common chains were less clonally expanded than HLA-associated TCR beta chains, a later analysis showed. CMV serostatus was the only recorded immune exposure for donors.

This clone turned up a few times. Its antigen is as yet unknown. 60 Vbeta and 13 Jbeta primers were used in PCR. Profiled with immunoSEQ multiplex PCR; TCRdb holds only in-frame clones, not every one. In the table there are 85,000 to 130,000 clones, about 68% of which are singletons. The receptor was derived from a male donor in good health and CMV-seropositive. Sequencing was performed on PBMCs. The V gene is TRBV5-8, the J gene TRBJ2-1; D might be TRBD2 (5 bases). This CDR3 is CASNSWGGSSYNEQFF. The CDR3 nucleotides are TGTGCCAGCAACTCTTGGGGTGGGAGCTCCTACAATGAGCAGTTCTTC.